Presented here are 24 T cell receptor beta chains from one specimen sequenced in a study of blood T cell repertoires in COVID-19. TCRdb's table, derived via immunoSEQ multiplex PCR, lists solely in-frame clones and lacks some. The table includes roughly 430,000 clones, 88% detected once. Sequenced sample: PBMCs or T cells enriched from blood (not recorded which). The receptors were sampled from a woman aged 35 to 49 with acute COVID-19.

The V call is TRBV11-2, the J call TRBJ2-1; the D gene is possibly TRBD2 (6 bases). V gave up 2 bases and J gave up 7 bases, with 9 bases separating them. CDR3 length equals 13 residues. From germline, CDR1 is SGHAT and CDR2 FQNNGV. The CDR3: CASSLSLANEQFF. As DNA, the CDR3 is TGTGCCAGCAGCTTAAGTCTAGCGAATGAGCAGTTCTTC.

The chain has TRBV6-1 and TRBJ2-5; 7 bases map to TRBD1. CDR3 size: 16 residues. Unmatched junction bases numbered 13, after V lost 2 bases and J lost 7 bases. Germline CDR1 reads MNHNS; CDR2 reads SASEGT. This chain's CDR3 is CASSEISGTAIGTQYF. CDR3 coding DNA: TGTGCCAGCAGTGAAATTTCCGGGACAGCCATCGGGACCCAGTACTTC.

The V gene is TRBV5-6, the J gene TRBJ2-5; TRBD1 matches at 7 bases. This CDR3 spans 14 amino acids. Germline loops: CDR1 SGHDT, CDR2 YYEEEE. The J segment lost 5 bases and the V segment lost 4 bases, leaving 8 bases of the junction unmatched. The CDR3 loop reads CASSQPTGSETQYF. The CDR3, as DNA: TGTGCCAGCAGCCAACCGACAGGGTCGGAGACCCAGTACTTC.

The CDR3: CASSVLAGGGDTQYF. The CDR3 DNA follows: TGTGCCAGCAGTGTGCTAGCGGGGGGAGGGGATACGCAGTATTTT. The chain combines TRBV2 with TRBJ2-3; 11 bases map to TRBD2. This CDR3 contains 15 residues. Germline lookup yields CDR1 SNHLY and CDR2 FYNNEI. Losses at the gene ends were 4 bases for V and 6 bases for J; bases not matched to a gene: 6.

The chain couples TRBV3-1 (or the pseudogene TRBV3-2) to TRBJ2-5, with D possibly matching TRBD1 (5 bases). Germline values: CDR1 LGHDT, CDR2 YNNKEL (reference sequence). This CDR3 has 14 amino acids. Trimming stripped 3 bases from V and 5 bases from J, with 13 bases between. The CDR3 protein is CASSHRALGETQYF. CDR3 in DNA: TGTGCCAGCAGCCACAGGGCTCTGGGGGAGACCCAGTACTTC.

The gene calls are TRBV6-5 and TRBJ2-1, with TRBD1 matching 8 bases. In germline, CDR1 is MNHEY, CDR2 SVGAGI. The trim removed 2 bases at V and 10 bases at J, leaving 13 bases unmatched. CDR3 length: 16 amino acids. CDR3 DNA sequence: TGTGCCAGCAGTTACCGCGCAGGGGGCAGGTTCGGGGAGCAGTTCTTC. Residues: CASSYRAGGRFGEQFF.

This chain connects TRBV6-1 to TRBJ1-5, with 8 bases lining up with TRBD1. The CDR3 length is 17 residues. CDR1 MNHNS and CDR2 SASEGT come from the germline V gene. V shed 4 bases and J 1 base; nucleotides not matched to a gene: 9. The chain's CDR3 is CASSATGARSSNQPQHF. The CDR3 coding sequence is TGTGCCAGCAGTGCGACAGGGGCACGATCGAGCAATCAGCCCCAGCATTTT.

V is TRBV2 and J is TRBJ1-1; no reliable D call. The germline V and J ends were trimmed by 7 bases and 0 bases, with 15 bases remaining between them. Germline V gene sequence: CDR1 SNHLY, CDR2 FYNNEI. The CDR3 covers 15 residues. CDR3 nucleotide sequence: TGTGCCAGCACCGGCATGATACAGTTGAACACTGAAGCTTTCTTT. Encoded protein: CASTGMIQLNTEAFF. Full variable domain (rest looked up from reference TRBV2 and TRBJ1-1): EPEVTQTPSHQVTQMGQEVILRCVPISNHLYFYWYRQILGQKVEFLVSFYNNEISEKSEIFDDQFSVERPDGSNFTLKIRSTKLEDSAMYFCASTGMIQLNTEAFFGQGTRLTVV.

Here the CDR3 reads CSVEDNKESYTF. The CDR3 nucleotides are TGCAGCGTTGAAGATAATAAGGAGAGCTACACCTTC. This chain joins TRBV29-1 and TRBJ1-2; D remains ambiguous. This CDR3 contains 12 residues. V was clipped by 0 bases and J by 9 bases, with 11 bases between them. In germline, CDR1 is SQVTM, CDR2 ANQGSEA.

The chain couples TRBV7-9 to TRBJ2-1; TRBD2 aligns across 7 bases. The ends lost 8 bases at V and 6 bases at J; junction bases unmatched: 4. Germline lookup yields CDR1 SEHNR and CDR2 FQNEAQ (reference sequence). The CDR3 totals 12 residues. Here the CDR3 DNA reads TGTGCCAGCGCCTCGGGGGGCAATGAGCAGTTCTTC. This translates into CASASGGNEQFF.

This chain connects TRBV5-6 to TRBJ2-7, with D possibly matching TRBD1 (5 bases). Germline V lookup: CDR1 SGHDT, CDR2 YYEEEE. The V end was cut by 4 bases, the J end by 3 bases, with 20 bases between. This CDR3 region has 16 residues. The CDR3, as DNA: TGTGCCAGCAGCCCCACGGTACGGACACTTTACTACGAGCAGTACTTC. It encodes CASSPTVRTLYYEQYF.

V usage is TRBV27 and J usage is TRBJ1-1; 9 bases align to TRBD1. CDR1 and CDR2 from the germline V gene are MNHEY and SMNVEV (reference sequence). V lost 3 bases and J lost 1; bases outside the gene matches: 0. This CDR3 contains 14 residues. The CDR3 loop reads CASSLTGGNTEAFF. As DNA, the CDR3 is TGTGCCAGCAGTTTGACAGGGGGGAACACTGAAGCTTTCTTT.

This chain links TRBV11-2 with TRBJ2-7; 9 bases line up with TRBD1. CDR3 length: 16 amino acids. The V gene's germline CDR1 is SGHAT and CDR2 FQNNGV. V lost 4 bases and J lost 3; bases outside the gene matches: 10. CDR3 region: CASSYSPRTGDYEQYF. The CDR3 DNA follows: TGTGCCAGCAGCTACTCACCGAGGACAGGGGACTACGAGCAGTACTTC.

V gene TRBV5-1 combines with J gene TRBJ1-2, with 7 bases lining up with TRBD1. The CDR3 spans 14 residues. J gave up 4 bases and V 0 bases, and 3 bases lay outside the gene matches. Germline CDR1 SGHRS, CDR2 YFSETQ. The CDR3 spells CASSLADRVYGYTF. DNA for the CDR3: TGCGCCAGCAGCTTGGCCGACAGGGTCTATGGCTACACCTTC.

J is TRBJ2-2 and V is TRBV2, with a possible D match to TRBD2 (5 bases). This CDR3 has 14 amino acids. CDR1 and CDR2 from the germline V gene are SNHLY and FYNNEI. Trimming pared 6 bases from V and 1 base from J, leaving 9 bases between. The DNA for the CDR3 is TGTGCCAGCAGCACCGGGATGAACACCGGGGAGCTGTTTTTT. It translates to CASSTGMNTGELFF.

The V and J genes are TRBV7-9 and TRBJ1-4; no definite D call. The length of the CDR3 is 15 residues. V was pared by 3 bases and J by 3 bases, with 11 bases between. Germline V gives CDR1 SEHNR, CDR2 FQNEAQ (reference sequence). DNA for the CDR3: TGTGCCAGCAGCTTTTCGGGAGACGCTAATGAAAAACTGTTTTTT. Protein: CASSFSGDANEKLFF.

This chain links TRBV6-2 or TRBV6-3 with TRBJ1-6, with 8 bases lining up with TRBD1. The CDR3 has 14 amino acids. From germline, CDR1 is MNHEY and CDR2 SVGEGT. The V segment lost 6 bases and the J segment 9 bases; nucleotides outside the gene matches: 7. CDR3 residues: CASSLQGAGSPLHF. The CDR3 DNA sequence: TGTGCCAGCAGCCTGCAGGGGGCGGGTTCACCCCTCCACTTT.

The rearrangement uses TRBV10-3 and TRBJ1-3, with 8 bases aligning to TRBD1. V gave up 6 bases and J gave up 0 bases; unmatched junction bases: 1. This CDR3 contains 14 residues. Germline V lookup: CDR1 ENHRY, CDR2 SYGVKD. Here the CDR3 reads CAISGTGSGNTIYF. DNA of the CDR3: TGTGCCATCAGCGGGACAGGCTCTGGAAACACCATATATTTT.

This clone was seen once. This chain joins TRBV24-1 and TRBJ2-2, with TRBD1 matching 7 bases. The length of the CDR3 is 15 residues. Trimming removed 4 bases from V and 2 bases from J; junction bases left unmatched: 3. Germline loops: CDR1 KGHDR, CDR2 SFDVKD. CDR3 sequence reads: CATSDGDSNTGELFF. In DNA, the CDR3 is TGTGCCACCAGTGACGGGGACAGCAACACCGGGGAGCTGTTTTTT.

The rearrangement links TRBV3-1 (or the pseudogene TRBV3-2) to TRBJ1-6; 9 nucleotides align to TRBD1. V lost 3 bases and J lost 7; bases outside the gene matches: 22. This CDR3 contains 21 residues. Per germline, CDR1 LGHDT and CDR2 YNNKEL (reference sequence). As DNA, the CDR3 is TGTGCCAGCAGCCATCCCTTTGGGACAGGGTCCAATTTTGCCCCCAATTCACCCCTCCACTTT. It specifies CASSHPFGTGSNFAPNSPLHF.

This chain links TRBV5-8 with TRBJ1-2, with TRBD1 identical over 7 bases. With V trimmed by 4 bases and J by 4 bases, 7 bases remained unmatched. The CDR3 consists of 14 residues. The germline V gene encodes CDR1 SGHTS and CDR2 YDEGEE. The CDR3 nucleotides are TGTGCCAGCAGCGACCCGGGACAGACCTATGGCTACACCTTC. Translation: CASSDPGQTYGYTF.

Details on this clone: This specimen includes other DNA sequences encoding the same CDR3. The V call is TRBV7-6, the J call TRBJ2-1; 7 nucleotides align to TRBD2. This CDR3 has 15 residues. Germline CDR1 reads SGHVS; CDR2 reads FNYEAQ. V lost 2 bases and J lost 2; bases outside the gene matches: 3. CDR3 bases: TGTGCCAGCAGCTTACTCGCGGGGGCCTACAATGAGCAGTTCTTC. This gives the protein CASSLLAGAYNEQFF.

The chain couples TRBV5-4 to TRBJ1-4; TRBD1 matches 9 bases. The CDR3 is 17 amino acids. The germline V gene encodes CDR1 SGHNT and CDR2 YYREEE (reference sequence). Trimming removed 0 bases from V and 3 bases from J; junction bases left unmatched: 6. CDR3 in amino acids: CASSLGGQGWANEKLFF. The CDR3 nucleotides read TGTGCCAGCAGCTTGGGAGGACAGGGGTGGGCTAATGAAAAACTGTTTTTT.

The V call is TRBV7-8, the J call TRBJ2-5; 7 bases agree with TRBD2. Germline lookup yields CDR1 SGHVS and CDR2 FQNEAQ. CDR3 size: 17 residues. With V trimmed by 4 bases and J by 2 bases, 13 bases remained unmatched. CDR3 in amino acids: CASSSTRGGRLQETQYF. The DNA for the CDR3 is TGTGCCAGCAGCTCCACGCGGGGCGGGAGATTACAAGAGACCCAGTACTTC. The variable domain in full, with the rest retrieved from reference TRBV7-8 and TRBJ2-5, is GAGVSQSPRYKVAKRGQDVALRCDPISGHVSLFWYQQALGQGPEFLTYFQNEAQLDKSGLPSDRFFAERPEGSVSTLKIQRTQQEDSAVYLCASSSTRGGRLQETQYFGPGTRLLVL.